This is a list of T cell receptor beta chains from one sample in a study of neoadjuvant nivolumab and ipilimumab in lung cancer. Libraries were prepared by immunoSEQ multiplex PCR; TCRdb keeps only in-frame clonotypes and omits some of them. The repertoire holds 25,000 to 35,000 clones, with 75% to 95% as singletons. Sequencing used peripheral blood, obtained after neoadjuvant nivolumab, alone or with ipilimumab, at or shortly before surgery. The receptors stem from an adult with non-small cell lung cancer. The conserved cysteine and the conserved F or W are not part of the CDR3 here. The D gene is left open where the match is weak.

J,V,D,CDR3
TRBJ2-7,TRBV4-1,-,ASSQGDEQY
TRBJ2-7,TRBV7-2,TRBD1,ASSKTGGTYEQY
TRBJ2-5,TRBV5-4,-,ASSLQGSTETQY
TRBJ1-3,TRBV10-3,-,ATSGGGSGNTIY
TRBJ2-3,TRBV19,TRBD2,ASRRSGGSTDTQY
TRBJ2-7,TRBV7-9,-,ASSLSREYEQY
TRBJ2-3,TRBV7-8,TRBD1,ASKGDRVKRDTQY
TRBJ1-6,TRBV6-1,TRBD1,ASSEAAGTGGRSPLH
TRBJ1-4,TRBV29-1,-,SVTPGGGEKLF
TRBJ2-2,TRBV2,TRBD2,ASSASGPNTGELF
TRBJ2-7,TRBV15,TRBD2,ATSNPQGGSYEQY
TRBJ1-5,TRBV5-1,-,ASSTGGVNQPQH
TRBJ2-7,TRBV6-1,-,ASSDLDEQY
TRBJ1-4,TRBV18,TRBD1,ASSPGQAGEKLF
TRBJ1-1,TRBV29-1,-,SVVPGNTEAF
TRBJ1-1,TRBV19,-,ASSPTGTNTEAF
TRBJ2-7,TRBV7-2,-,ASSLGEEGAIHEQY
TRBJ2-3,TRBV29-1,TRBD2,SVGLAGGPFSSTDTQY
TRBJ2-6,TRBV4-2,-,ASSQPRSSGANVLT
TRBJ1-2,TRBV25-1,-,ASSGGSRYGYT
TRBJ2-3,TRBV6-5,TRBD2,ASSFAGGPPDTQY
TRBJ2-3,TRBV4-3,-,ASSQAFGRGADTQY
TRBJ2-7,TRBV6-6,TRBD1,ASSYGDRGHEQY
TRBJ2-3,TRBV29-1,TRBD2,SVEGNSGGFTDTQY
TRBJ2-5,TRBV6-5,-,ASSYSNGETQY
TRBJ2-5,TRBV7-9,TRBD2,ASSFGGETQY
TRBJ1-1,TRBV4-3,-,ASSQGIGGTEAF
TRBJ2-7,TRBV7-3,-,ASSPFADSYEQY
TRBJ2-5,TRBV5-1,-,ASSWGGEETQY
TRBJ2-5,TRBV7-6,-,ASSLIKETQY
TRBJ2-1,TRBV29-1,TRBD2,SVEDGTGGYNEQF
TRBJ2-2,TRBV6-1,-,ASSPFSGELF
TRBJ2-7,TRBV5-1,TRBD1,ASSFSGTGDVVQY
TRBJ1-5,TRBV29-1,-,SVVSAWNQPQH
TRBJ1-6,TRBV5-1,-,ASSPDGGESPLH
TRBJ2-7,TRBV18,-,ASSIGQGGWYEQY
TRBJ1-5,TRBV15,-,ATSRVTVDQPQH
TRBJ1-6,TRBV7-9,-,ASSLPRDQFNNSPLH
TRBJ1-5,TRBV5-1,-,ASSKTGMGQPQH
TRBJ2-5,TRBV11-2,-,ASSFLFGVGETQY
TRBJ1-6,TRBV11-2,-,ASSLGGGKSPLH